This TCR beta chain is drawn from a study of blood T cell repertoires in COVID-19. Between the trimmed V and J ends, which lost 0 bases and 3 bases, there was a span of 13 bases. This CDR3 has 16 residues. Looked up from germline, CDR1 is SGDLS and CDR2 is YYNGEE. Clones were read by immunoSEQ multiplex PCR, and TCRdb kept only the in-frame ones, dropping some. The table includes roughly 120,000 clones, more than 60% detected once. The sequenced material came from peripheral blood. This sequence joins TRBV9 and TRBJ1-5; TRBD1 might be the D (5 bases). The receptor was derived from a man between 65 and 85 years old with acute or convalescent COVID-19. For the CDR3, the DNA is TGTGCCAGCAGCGTAGGCGCGACAGCCATCAATCAGCCCCAGCATTTT. This translates into CASSVGATAINQPQHF.